Each of the 11 T cell receptor beta chains below was sequenced from the same sample in a study of vaccination and CD4 T cells after COVID-19. MiXCR, applied by TCRdb to the PCR reads, yields one record per CDR3 protein. The data hold roughly 14,000 distinct CDR3 sequences, with 69% observed a single time. The input for sequencing was CD4+ T cells from blood, taken after SARS-CoV-2 vaccination. Receptor source: a human donor who had recovered from COVID-19.

V and J are TRBV27 and TRBJ1-2; 8 bases fit TRBD1. The ends lost 8 bases at V and 0 bases at J; junction bases unmatched: 5. From germline, CDR1 is MNHEY and CDR2 SMNVEV (reference sequence). The CDR3 contains 14 residues. CDR3 nucleotides: TGTGCCAGCGCAGGACAGGGAGCTAACTATGGCTACACCTTC. Translation: CASAGQGANYGYTF.

The chain uses TRBV21-1 and TRBJ2-5; the table gives TRBD2 as D, unverified against the DNA. TRBV21-1 is flagged as a pseudogene. CDR3 length: 17 residues. CDR3 residues: CASSKAPLAGAPETQYF. As DNA, the CDR3 is TGTGCCAGCAGCAAAGCCCCACTAGCGGGAGCCCCAGAGACCCAGTACTTC.

The chain is built from TRBV7-2 and TRBJ2-2; D might be TRBD2 (5 bases). CDR3 length equals 14 residues. V was trimmed by 2 bases and J by 4 bases, leaving 8 bases between them. Germline V gives CDR1 SGHTA, CDR2 FQGNSA. CDR3 sequence reads: CASSLFRGTGELFF. CDR3 DNA: TGTGCCAGCAGCTTATTCCGGGGCACCGGGGAGCTGTTTTTT. Complete variable domain (other parts from reference TRBV7-2 and TRBJ2-2): GAGVSQSPSNKVTEKGKDVELRCDPISGHTALYWYRQSLGQGLEFLIYFQGNSAPDKSGLPSDRFSAERTGGSVSTLTIQRTQQEDSAVYLCASSLFRGTGELFFGEGSRLTVL.

The chain uses TRBV5-1 and TRBJ2-7; D may be TRBD1 (6 bases). Trimming took 4 bases from V and 7 from J, leaving 12 bases between them. The CDR3 has 12 amino acids. The germline CDR1 and CDR2 sequences are SGHRS and YFSETQ. As DNA, the CDR3 is TGCGCCAGCAGCGCCGAAGGGGGAGAGCAGTACTTC. Its protein is CASSAEGGEQYF. Drawing the rest from reference TRBV5-1 and TRBJ2-7, the complete variable domain is KAGVTQTPRYLIKTRGQQVTLSCSPISGHRSVSWYQQTPGQGLQFLFEYFSETQRNKGNFPGRFSGRQFSNSRSEMNVSTLELGDSALYLCASSAEGGEQYFGPGTRLTVT.

In this sample, this clonotype turned up a few times. J is TRBJ1-5 and V is TRBV7-2; TRBD1 matches at 9 bases. CDR3 length equals 14 residues. Trimming took 1 base from V and 6 from J; bases not matched to a gene: 1. Germline V gene lookup returns CDR1 SGHTA and CDR2 FQGNSA. The CDR3 sequence is CASSLGQGVQPQHF. CDR3 coding DNA: TGTGCCAGCAGCTTAGGACAGGGGGTTCAGCCCCAGCATTTT.

The J gene is TRBJ1-6, the V gene TRBV7-8, with TRBD1 matching over 8 bases. The CDR3 is made up of 16 amino acids. V was clipped by 5 bases and J by 10 bases; unmatched bases: 13. Germline CDR1 SGHVS, CDR2 FQNEAQ. This CDR3 is CASSPEGQVFGSPLHF. Here the CDR3 DNA reads TGTGCCAGCAGCCCAGAGGGACAGGTCTTCGGGTCACCCCTCCACTTT.

This clonotype was counted once. A read error may produce the germline difference seen at one junction end. The chain recombines TRBV11-2 with TRBJ2-7, with TRBD1 matching over 9 bases. CDR3 length: 16 residues. CDR1 SGHAT and CDR2 FQNNGV come from the germline V gene. CDR3 loop: CASSIEGGTGSTEQYF. DNA for the CDR3: TGTGCCAGCAGCATAGAGGGGGGGACAGGGAGTACGGAGCAGTACTTC. The whole variable domain, filled in from reference TRBV11-2 and TRBJ2-7, reads EAGVAQSPRYKIIEKRQSVAFWCNPISGHATLYWYQQILGQGPKLLIQFQNNGVVDDSQLPKDRFSAERLKGVDSTLKIQPAKLEDSAVYLCASSIEGGTGSTEQYFGPGTRLTVT.

The V and J genes are TRBV7-8 and TRBJ1-6; the D gene is possibly TRBD1 (5 bases). Germline lookup yields CDR1 SGHVS and CDR2 FQNEAQ. V was pared by 2 bases and J by 9 bases, with 14 bases between. The CDR3 is 15 amino acids. CDR3 nucleotides: TGTGCCAGCAGCTTACTCGTAGGGGAGGGTTCACCCCTCCACTTT. Its translation is CASSLLVGEGSPLHF.

The V and J genes are TRBV30 and TRBJ2-5; 7 bases align to TRBD1. Looked up from germline, CDR1 is GTSNPN and CDR2 is SVGIG (reference sequence). The length of the CDR3 is 16 residues. V was clipped by 5 bases and J by 0 bases; unmatched bases: 12. The CDR3 nucleotides read TGTGCCTGGGACCCGGGACAGAATTTGTACCAAGAGACCCAGTACTTC. It codes for CAWDPGQNLYQETQYF. The complete variable domain, with remaining parts taken from reference TRBV30 and TRBJ2-5, reads SQTIHQWPATLVQPVGSPLSLECTVEGTSNPNLYWYRQAAGRGLQLLFYSVGIGQISSEVPQNLSASRPQDRQFILSSKKLLLSDSGFYLCAWDPGQNLYQETQYFGPGTRLLVL.

The J gene is TRBJ1-1, the V gene TRBV6-5; D ambiguous. Trimming shortened V by 2 bases and J by 9 bases, and 10 bases separated the two germline ends. Germline V lookup: CDR1 MNHEY, CDR2 SVGAGI. The CDR3 spans 12 residues. The CDR3 here is CASSYDRPQAFF. The CDR3 nucleotides are TGTGCCAGCAGTTACGACCGTCCCCAAGCTTTCTTT.

The chain is built from TRBV20-1 and TRBJ2-1; TRBD2 matches at 13 bases. Germline values: CDR1 DFQATT, CDR2 SNEGSKA (reference sequence). The CDR3 contains 19 residues. The junction had 14 bases not matched to a gene; V was cut back by 6 bases and J by 0 bases. CDR3 sequence reads: CSARTSGSHSPSSYNEQFF. The CDR3 coding sequence is TGCAGTGCACGGACTAGCGGGAGTCATTCCCCCAGCTCCTACAATGAGCAGTTCTTC.